The following is a T cell receptor beta chain sequence with its context. Only a few counts were recorded for this clone. Its antigen is unknown. Per-base quality was not reported, and no clone a single base away is much larger than it. Preparation of the library involved the immunoSEQ multiplex PCR assay. The multiplex PCR relied on a mix of 60 forward primers for TCR Vbeta segments and 13 reverse primers for TCR Jbeta segments. The CDR3 region of rearranged TCR beta genes was amplified from genomic DNA with a multiplex PCR assay. The amplified TCR beta libraries were sequenced on the Illumina HiSeq System as 87-base-pair reads. In the authors' own workflow: A later analysis counted some 80 million unique TCR beta chains across the 650 to 800 repertoires, and 9.5 million to 11 million of these chains were shared by at least two donors. A nearest-neighbor algorithm error-corrected the raw reads and collapsed the reads into unique sequences, merging closely related sequences to remove PCR and sequencing errors. To assign V, D and J gene segments, CDR3 sequences were aligned to IMGT reference sequences. For a sequence to be retained, a match of at least six nucleotides was required to both a V gene segment and a J gene segment. Rearrangements were classified as productive when the CDR3 lacked stop codons and remained in frame with V and J, and all other rearrangements were classified as non-productive. CDR3 was defined by IMGT convention, running from the second conserved V-encoded cysteine to the conserved J-encoded phenylalanine. The earlier analysis of about 610 of the donors excluded any sequence lacking an unambiguous match to a single V gene segment. In an earlier analysis of 587 of the donors, V segments were called functional above 56.7% productive rearrangements and were called segregating when the between-donor standard deviation exceeded 5%. A statistical classification framework was built to diagnose cytomegalovirus status from the catalog of TCR beta chain sequences. In a later analysis, TCR nucleotide sequences were compared against IMGT/GENE-DB human TR gene sequences so that V and J genes could be assigned. A later analysis assigned CDR3 sequences and most-parsimonious VDJ recombination scenarios with the TCRdist pipeline. A later analysis defined each TCR beta chain by its CDR3 amino acid sequence plus V-gene family, and excluded reads lacking a unique V-gene family. A later analysis removed 500 to 650 highly shared, low-generation-probability nucleotide sequences to deal with suspected cross-contamination and a sequencing artifact. In a later analysis, a clonal expansion index was calculated for each public chain from normalized within-repertoire ranks of inferred template counts. Generation probabilities in a later analysis came from a VDJ recombination model fitted to out-of-frame rearrangements, and those results were checked against IGoR. In a later analysis, TCR-TCR, TCR-HLA and TCR-CMV co-occurrence was scored with hypergeometric tests, and a repertoire-size bias correction was applied to TCR pairs. In a later analysis, false discovery rates were estimated by permuting HLA or CMV assignments 20 times. A later analysis grouped co-occurring TCRs with DBSCAN, adding TCRdist sequence similarity when clustering within HLA-allele-positive subsets. Co-occurrence clustering excluded repertoires with fewer than 30,000 or more than 120,000 public chains, plus five with anomalous nucleotide sharing. The table comes from immuneACCESS by way of TCRdb, which keeps in-frame sequences with V and J called. Part of the clones is missing from these tables; in studies checked, under half for an unresolved V gene and the rest for unknown reasons. The V and J calls and clone size were taken over from that table, and D and trimming were inferred from the DNA. In this sample the table shows around 130,000 clones, around 66% of which occur a single time. The leading ten clones occupy 6.5% of the sample.

The germline V gene provides CDR1 KGHSH and CDR2 LQKENI. Trimming at the junction amounts to 4 bases on V and 4 bases on J, and the germline ends lie 10 bases apart. The CDR3 has 13 amino acids, counting the end cysteine and phenylalanine. Solely the CDR3 DNA is kept, with 39 bases framed from the first base. The data were obtained in a study of cytomegalovirus exposure and HLA in healthy donors (dated by TCRdb to about 2017). At the level of the whole study: In an earlier analysis of 450 to 750 of the donors, 276 Gb of sequence data and 117 million unique TCR beta sequences from about 179 million T cells were reported. Rather than drawing on any new phenotypic data, the later analysis identified candidate immune exposures from TCR beta sequences and the way those sequences occurred across donors. Donor age, sex, ethnicity and CMV serostatus were collected together with the repertoire data. A later analysis re-analyzed previously published TCR beta repertoires from several hundred donors and added high-resolution HLA genotyping to study TCR occurrence patterns. Every repertoire in the discovery cohort had been generated on one and the same sequencing platform. The number of donors typed differed by locus, with roughly 629-640 for A, B, C, DRB1 and DQB1, about 500 for DQA1, under 610 for DPA1, and approximately 470 for DPB1. The study aimed to test whether cataloging public T cell receptors could reveal signatures of past pathogen exposure. The study profiled the T cell repertoires of hundreds of subjects by immunosequencing and related them to cytomegalovirus serostatus. To decide whether each TCR beta V gene segment behaved as functional or pseudogenic, an earlier analysis of some 580 of the donors relied on high-throughput TCR beta sequencing. A later genetic analysis used genome-wide SNP genotypes for about three fifths of the 666 donors, treating that subset as a discovery cohort. Class I and class II HLA loci were covered by the typing at four-digit resolution. Along with the approximately 700-subject first cohort, a separate validation cohort of some 130 different subjects was used. On average, roughly 250,000 unique TCR beta nucleotide sequences were sequenced per donor among 398 genotyped donors of the cohort, with around 19% of those sequences being non-productive. Several DR-DQ haplotypes were handled as single units for association and clustering because linkage in the cohort was strong. An early release that covered more than 550 HLA-typed donors contained approximately 300 gigabases of sequencing data and tens of millions of unique TCR sequences. Of the roughly 400 genotyped donors, approximately 80% fell in the genetic ancestry cluster associated with self-reported Caucasian donors. To predict cytomegalovirus infection status, the study combined high-throughput TCR immunosequencing, statistical association of individual TCRs with disease status, and machine learning.

General study outcomes and caveats: The cohort was sequenced for TCR beta chains only, and without alpha or paired-chain data the features that could be detected were limited. The authors suggested that the approach could potentially be generalized to other disease states and immunological phenotypes. In an earlier analysis of about 550 of the donors, most TCR beta V segments were observed in productive rearrangements about 87% or about 30% of the time, broadly matching IMGT annotations. The presence/absence analyses assumed that sequencing depth was roughly uniform across donors, and that assumption may not be true. Compared with equally common non-associated chains, HLA-associated TCR beta chains in a later analysis were more clonally expanded and had lower generation probabilities. In the study, some 180 TCR beta chains were listed as associated with cytomegalovirus. At a false discovery rate of 0.05, a later analysis linked under 20,000 TCR beta sequences to specific HLA alleles. Linkage disequilibrium might explain the correlated functional status among segregating V segments, but an unknown experimental factor could not be ruled out. According to a later analysis, TCR association rates differed among HLA loci, with DRB1 alleles showing the most associated TCRs and HLA-C alleles showing the fewest. An association between a missense DCLRE1C variant and V-gene and J-gene trimming of TCR beta chains was found in a later genetic analysis and replicated in an independent cohort. The 87-base-pair reads could not distinguish some IMGT-functional V segments, including TRBV6-2 and TRBV6-3, so those segments were excluded. When HLA alleles, especially DR and DQ, strongly co-occurred, attributing TCR associations to individual alleles was difficult. Several of the top co-occurrence clusters appeared to be linked to parvovirus B19, influenza, CMV and Epstein-Barr virus, according to a later analysis. A later genetic analysis reported fewer N-insertions in productive TCRs among donors in an Asian-associated ancestry cluster than the roughly 620-donor mean. A further reported finding was that TCR beta sequences accurately predicted the HLA-A and HLA-B alleles for most subjects in the first cohort. According to a later analysis, most CMV-associated TCR beta chains appeared to be HLA-restricted, and the HLA associations seemed to be driven largely by CMV exposure. The classifier was reported to diagnose cytomegalovirus status with high specificity and sensitivity in both the original and validation cohorts. Because some donors lacked HLA typing at each locus, the association tests relied only on the typed subset. A group of highly shared sequence variants was considered likely to be a technical artifact of the sequencing pipeline. The earlier analysis of 587 of the donors excluded roughly 17 rarely observed V segments, including chromosome 9 orphons, because counts were too low. Three of the identified cytomegalovirus-associated TCR beta chains were confirmed in vitro to be specific for cytomegalovirus antigens. While some public TCRs were present in many individuals, most TCR sequences turned up only very rarely across donors. Immune exposure information for the cohort was limited to CMV serostatus.

The cohort consisted of more than 650 healthy bone marrow donors. At the time of sampling, every cohort member was nominally healthy, though immune exposures that went unrecorded were likely present. The donor was CMV seronegative and belonged to the group of under 400 seronegative cohort members. Each donor provided a peripheral blood sample, and peripheral blood mononuclear cells were used for TCR beta sequencing. The Qiagen DNeasy Blood Extraction Kit was used to extract genomic DNA from the blood cell samples. The receptor was derived from a woman in her fifties or sixties in good health and CMV-seronegative. The chain is made from TRBV18 and TRBJ1-2; a weak D assignment points to TRBD1 (6 bases agree). Sequencing used PBMCs. The CDR3 here reads CASSQGQLYGYTF. In nucleotide form, the sequence is TGTGCCAGCTCACAGGGACAACTCTATGGCTACACCTTC.